This T cell receptor (beta chain) was captured in a study of cytomegalovirus exposure and HLA in healthy donors. About this clone: Its antigen remains unidentified.

Study-wide points: In an earlier analysis, productive rearrangement rates for most beta V segments clustered near 87% or 30%. As a later analysis showed, a missense DCLRE1C variant was linked to trimming of TCR beta V- and J-genes. Altogether, some 160 TCR beta chains were recorded as cytomegalovirus-associated. CMV serostatus was the sole immune exposure information available.

The PCR contained 60 Vbeta and 13 Jbeta primers. This table comes from immunoSEQ multiplex PCR, and its TCRdb copy is limited to in-frame clones, with some not included. The table includes around 150,000 clones, about 75% detected once. The CDR3 length is 16 residues. In germline, CDR1 is MNHEY, CDR2 SVGAGI. The germline V and J ends were trimmed by 0 bases and 4 bases, with 15 bases remaining between them. The specimen sequenced was PBMCs. V is TRBV6-5 and J is TRBJ2-5; D is uncertain. The TCR was taken from a man younger than 35 in good health and CMV-seronegative. The DNA of the CDR3 is TGTGCCAGCAGTTACTCGTGGCAGATTCAGTTAGAGACCCAGTACTTC. Residues: CASSYSWQIQLETQYF.